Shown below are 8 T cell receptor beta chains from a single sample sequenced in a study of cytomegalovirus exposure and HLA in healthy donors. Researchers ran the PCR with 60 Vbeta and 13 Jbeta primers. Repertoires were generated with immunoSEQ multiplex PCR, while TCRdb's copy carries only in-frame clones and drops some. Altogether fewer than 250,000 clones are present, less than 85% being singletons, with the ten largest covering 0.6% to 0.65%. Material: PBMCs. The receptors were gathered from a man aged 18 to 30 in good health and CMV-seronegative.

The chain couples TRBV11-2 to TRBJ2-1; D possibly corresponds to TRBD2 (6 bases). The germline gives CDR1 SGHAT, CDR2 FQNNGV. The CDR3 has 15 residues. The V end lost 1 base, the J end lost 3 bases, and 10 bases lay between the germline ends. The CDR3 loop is CASSLARGYYNEQFF. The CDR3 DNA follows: TGTGCCAGCAGCTTAGCCCGGGGGTACTACAATGAGCAGTTCTTC.

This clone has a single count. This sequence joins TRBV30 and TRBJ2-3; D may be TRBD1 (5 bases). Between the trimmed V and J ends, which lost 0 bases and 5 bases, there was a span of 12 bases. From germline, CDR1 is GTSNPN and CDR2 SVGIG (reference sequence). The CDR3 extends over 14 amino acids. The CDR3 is CAWSVGQGVDTQYF. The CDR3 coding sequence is TGTGCCTGGAGTGTGGGGCAGGGTGTAGATACGCAGTATTTT.

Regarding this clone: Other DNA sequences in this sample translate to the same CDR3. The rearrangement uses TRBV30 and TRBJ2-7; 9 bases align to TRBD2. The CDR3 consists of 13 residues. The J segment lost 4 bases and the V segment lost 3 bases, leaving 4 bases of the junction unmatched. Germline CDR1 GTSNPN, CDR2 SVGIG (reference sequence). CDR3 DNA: TGTGCCTGGAGACTAGCGGGCCTGTACGAGCAGTACTTC. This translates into CAWRLAGLYEQYF.

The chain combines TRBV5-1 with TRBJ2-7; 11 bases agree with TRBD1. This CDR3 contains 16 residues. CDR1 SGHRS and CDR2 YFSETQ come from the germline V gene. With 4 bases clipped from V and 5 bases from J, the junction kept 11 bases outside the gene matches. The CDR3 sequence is CASSPTGDRGVDEQYF. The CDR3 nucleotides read TGCGCCAGCAGCCCGACCGGGGACAGGGGGGTGGACGAGCAGTACTTC.

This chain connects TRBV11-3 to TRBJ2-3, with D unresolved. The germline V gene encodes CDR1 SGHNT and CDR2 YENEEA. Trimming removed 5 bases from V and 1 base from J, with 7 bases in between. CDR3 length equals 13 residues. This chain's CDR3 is CASSESGTDTQYF. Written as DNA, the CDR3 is TGTGCCAGCAGCGAGTCCGGCACAGATACGCAGTATTTT.

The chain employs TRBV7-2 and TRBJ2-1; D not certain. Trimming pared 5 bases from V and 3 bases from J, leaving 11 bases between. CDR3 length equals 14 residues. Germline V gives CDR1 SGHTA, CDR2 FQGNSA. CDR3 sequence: CASSLLSGYNEQFF. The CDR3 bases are TGTGCCAGCAGCCTACTTAGTGGCTACAATGAGCAGTTCTTC.

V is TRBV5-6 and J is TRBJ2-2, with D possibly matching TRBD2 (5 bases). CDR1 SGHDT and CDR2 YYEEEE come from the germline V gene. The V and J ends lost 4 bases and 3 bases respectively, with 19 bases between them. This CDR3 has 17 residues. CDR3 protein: CASSLEPSSEHTGELFF. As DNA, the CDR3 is TGTGCCAGCAGCCTCGAACCTAGCAGTGAACACACCGGGGAGCTGTTTTTT.

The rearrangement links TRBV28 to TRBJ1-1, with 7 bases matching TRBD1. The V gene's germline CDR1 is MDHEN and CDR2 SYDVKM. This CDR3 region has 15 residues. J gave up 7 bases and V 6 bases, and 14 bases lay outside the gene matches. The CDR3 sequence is CASSLPRTGPSEAFF. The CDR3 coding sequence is TGTGCCAGCAGCCTACCGCGGACAGGCCCCAGTGAAGCTTTCTTT.